Shown below are 12 T cell receptor beta chains from a single sample sequenced in a study of T cells in localized non-small cell lung cancer. Libraries were prepared by immunoSEQ multiplex PCR; TCRdb keeps only in-frame clonotypes and omits some of them. The table has about 30,000 clones, about 88% seen once. The sample here was peripheral blood, taken before any cancer treatment. These receptors came from a female donor of 60 years or more with stage I lung adenocarcinoma.

For the CDR3, the DNA is TGTGCCAGCAGCCAACCGGGACTAGCGGGAGGCTCCTACAATGAGCAGTTCTTC. Its protein product is CASSQPGLAGGSYNEQFF. This chain joins TRBV14 and TRBJ2-1; TRBD2 matches at 15 bases. This CDR3 comprises 18 residues. Germline V lookup: CDR1 SGHDN, CDR2 FVKESK. The J segment lost 0 bases and the V segment lost 2 bases, leaving 2 bases of the junction unmatched.

The chain combines TRBV29-1 with TRBJ1-1, with 10 bases matching TRBD1. V trimming: 4 bases; J trimming: 6 bases; junction bases outside the gene matches: 5. The CDR3 loop spans 13 amino acids. The germline V gene encodes CDR1 SQVTM and CDR2 ANQGSEA. The CDR3 protein is CSVGRQGAAEAFF. Written as DNA, the CDR3 is TGCAGCGTTGGTAGACAGGGGGCTGCTGAAGCTTTCTTT. The full variable domain, rest sourced from reference TRBV29-1 and TRBJ1-1, is SAVISQKPSRDICQRGTSLTIQCQVDSQVTMMFWYRQQPGQSLTLIATANQGSEATYESGFVIDKFPISRPNLTFSTLTVSNMSPEDSSIYLCSVGRQGAAEAFFGQGTRLTVV.

This chain connects TRBV5-6 to TRBJ2-3; D not resolved. The germline CDR1 and CDR2 sequences are SGHDT and YYEEEE. V dropped 1 base and J dropped 4 bases, with 7 bases sitting between them. This CDR3 has 13 amino acids. The CDR3 nucleotides read TGTGCCAGCAGCTTGTCTGGTCCAGATACGCAGTATTTT. Translating gives CASSLSGPDTQYF.

V is TRBV4-2 and J is TRBJ2-5; no reliable D call. Germline V lookup: CDR1 LGHNA, CDR2 YNFKEQ. This CDR3 contains 11 residues. The V and J ends lost 5 bases and 4 bases respectively, with 5 bases between them. CDR3 sequence (DNA): TGTGCCAGCAGCTTTTCAGAGACCCAGTACTTC. Protein: CASSFSETQYF.

The rearrangement joins TRBV11-2 to TRBJ2-3; D remains unclear. CDR3 length equals 16 residues. From germline, CDR1 is SGHAT and CDR2 FQNNGV. The V and J ends lost 1 base and 0 bases respectively, with 11 bases between them. The CDR3 reads CASSLGSFSSTDTQYF. Written as DNA, the CDR3 is TGTGCCAGCAGCTTAGGTTCCTTCTCTAGCACAGATACGCAGTATTTT.

This chain uses TRBV10-3 with TRBJ1-2; D is perhaps TRBD1 (5 bases). Germline CDR1 is ENHRY and CDR2 is SYGVKD. The CDR3 extends over 14 amino acids. V lost 3 bases and J 8 bases, leaving 16 bases between the germline ends. This CDR3 reads CAISDLVGARGYTF. The CDR3 bases are TGTGCCATCAGTGATCTAGTCGGGGCGCGGGGCTACACCTTC.

V gene TRBV5-1 combines with J gene TRBJ2-2; D not certain. Trimming pared 2 bases from V and 4 bases from J, leaving 6 bases between. CDR3 length equals 13 residues. CDR1 is SGHRS, CDR2 YFSETQ, per germline. CDR3: CASSFDFTGELFF. The CDR3 DNA sequence: TGCGCCAGCAGCTTCGACTTCACCGGGGAGCTGTTTTTT. Combining the CDR3 with reference TRBV5-1 and TRBJ2-2 gives the whole variable domain KAGVTQTPRYLIKTRGQQVTLSCSPISGHRSVSWYQQTPGQGLQFLFEYFSETQRNKGNFPGRFSGRQFSNSRSEMNVSTLELGDSALYLCASSFDFTGELFFGEGSRLTVL.

This clone was recorded only once. This sequence joins TRBV9 and TRBJ1-1, with D unclear. Per the germline V gene, CDR1 is SGDLS and CDR2 is YYNGEE. Trimming removed 3 bases from V and 1 base from J, with 7 bases in between. The CDR3 loop spans 13 amino acids. DNA of the CDR3: TGTGCCAGCAGCGCCACTACGAACACTGAAGCTTTCTTT. Protein: CASSATTNTEAFF.

The chain links TRBV10-3 to TRBJ1-2, with 7 bases aligning to TRBD1. The trim removed 2 bases at V and 3 bases at J, leaving 3 bases unmatched. The V gene's germline CDR1 is ENHRY and CDR2 SYGVKD. The CDR3 sequence is 14 residues long. CDR3 amino acids: CAISEGGGDYGYTF. CDR3 in DNA: TGTGCCATCAGTGAGGGAGGGGGCGACTATGGCTACACCTTC.

The chain recombines TRBV14 with TRBJ2-1; D is possibly TRBD1 or TRBD2 (5 bases each). The germline V gene has CDR1 SGHDN and CDR2 FVKESK. The CDR3 runs 15 residues. V lost 2 bases to trimming and J lost 0 bases, with 8 bases between them. In DNA form, the CDR3 reads TGTGCCAGCAGCCAACCAGGGAGCTCCTACAATGAGCAGTTCTTC. The encoded protein is CASSQPGSSYNEQFF.

A few counts support this clone. The chain is built from TRBV4-3 and TRBJ2-2, with TRBD1 matching 11 bases. Germline V gene lookup returns CDR1 LGHNA and CDR2 YSLEER. The CDR3 sequence is 17 residues long. Trimming cost V 4 bases and J 5 bases; bases outside gene matches: 9. CDR3 sequence: CASSRTGQGARTGELFF. CDR3 nucleotide sequence: TGCGCCAGCAGCCGAACTGGACAGGGGGCGAGGACCGGGGAGCTGTTTTTT.

V gene TRBV30 combines with J gene TRBJ1-3, with 8 bases identical to TRBD1. V trimming: 2 bases; J trimming: 4 bases; junction bases outside the gene matches: 4. The CDR3 runs 14 residues. Germline assignment: CDR1 GTSNPN and CDR2 SVGIG (reference sequence). The chain's CDR3 is CAWSLRGRGNTIYF. The DNA of the CDR3 is TGTGCCTGGAGTCTCAGGGGGCGCGGAAACACCATATATTTT. The entire variable domain, with the rest obtained from reference TRBV30 and TRBJ1-3, is as follows: SQTIHQWPATLVQPVGSPLSLECTVEGTSNPNLYWYRQAAGRGLQLLFYSVGIGQISSEVPQNLSASRPQDRQFILSSKKLLLSDSGFYLCAWSLRGRGNTIYFGEGSWLTVV.